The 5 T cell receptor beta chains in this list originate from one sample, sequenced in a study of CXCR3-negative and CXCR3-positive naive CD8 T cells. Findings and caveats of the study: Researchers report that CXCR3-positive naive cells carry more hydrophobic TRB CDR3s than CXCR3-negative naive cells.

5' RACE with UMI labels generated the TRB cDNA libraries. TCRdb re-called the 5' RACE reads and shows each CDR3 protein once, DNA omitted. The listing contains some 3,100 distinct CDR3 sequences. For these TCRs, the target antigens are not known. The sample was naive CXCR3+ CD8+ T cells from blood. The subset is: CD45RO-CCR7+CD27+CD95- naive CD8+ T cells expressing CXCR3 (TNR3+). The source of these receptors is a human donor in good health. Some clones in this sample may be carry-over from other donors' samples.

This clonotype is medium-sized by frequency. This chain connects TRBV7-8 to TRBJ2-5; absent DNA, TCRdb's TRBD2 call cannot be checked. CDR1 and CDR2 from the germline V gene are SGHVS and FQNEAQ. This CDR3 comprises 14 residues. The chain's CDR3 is CASRGRLMVETQYF.

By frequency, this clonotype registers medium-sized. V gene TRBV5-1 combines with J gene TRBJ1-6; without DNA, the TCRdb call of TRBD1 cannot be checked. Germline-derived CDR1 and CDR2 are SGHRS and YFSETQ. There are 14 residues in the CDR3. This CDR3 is CASSLDGGSSPLHF. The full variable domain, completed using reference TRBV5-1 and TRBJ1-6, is KAGVTQTPRYLIKTRGQQVTLSCSPISGHRSVSWYQQTPGQGLQFLFEYFSETQRNKGNFPGRFSGRQFSNSRSEMNVSTLELGDSALYLCASSLDGGSSPLHFGNGTRLTVT.

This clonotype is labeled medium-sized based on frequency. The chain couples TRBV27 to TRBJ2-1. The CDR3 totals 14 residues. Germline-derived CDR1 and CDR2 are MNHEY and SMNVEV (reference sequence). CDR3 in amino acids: CASSSGPAYNEQFF.

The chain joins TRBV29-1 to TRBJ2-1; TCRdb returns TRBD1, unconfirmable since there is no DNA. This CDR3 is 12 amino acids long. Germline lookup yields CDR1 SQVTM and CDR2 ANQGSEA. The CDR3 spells CSVVGAYNEQFF.

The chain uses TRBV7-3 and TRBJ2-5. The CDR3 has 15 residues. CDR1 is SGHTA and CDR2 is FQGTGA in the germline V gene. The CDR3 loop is CASSLAGGNQETQYF.